These 2 T cell receptor beta chains came from one sample sequenced in a study of blood T cell repertoires in COVID-19. Data came from immunoSEQ multiplex PCR; TCRdb stores just in-frame clones and leaves some out. The table has under 250,000 clones, under 90% seen once. The sample consisted of peripheral blood. The receptors come from a woman aged 40 to 50 with active or convalescent COVID-19.

The chain joins TRBV6-1 to TRBJ1-1; a weak D match, TRBD1 (5 bases). Germline loops: CDR1 MNHNS, CDR2 SASEGT. Trimming took off 1 base at V and 6 bases at J, with 9 bases between the two ends. The CDR3 covers 13 residues. CDR3 sequence (DNA): TGTGCCAGCAGTGAAGAAGGGGCGGCTGAAGCTTTCTTT. Translation gives CASSEEGAAEAFF.

This clone was seen a single time. CDR3 protein: CASSLGQVYEQYF. CDR3 DNA sequence: TGTGCCAGCAGTTTGGGACAGGTCTACGAGCAGTACTTC. This rearrangement joins TRBV27 to TRBJ2-7; 8 positions agree with TRBD1. Germline CDR1 reads MNHEY; CDR2 reads SMNVEV (reference sequence). V shed 3 bases and J 3 bases; nucleotides not matched to a gene: 1. The CDR3 runs 13 residues.